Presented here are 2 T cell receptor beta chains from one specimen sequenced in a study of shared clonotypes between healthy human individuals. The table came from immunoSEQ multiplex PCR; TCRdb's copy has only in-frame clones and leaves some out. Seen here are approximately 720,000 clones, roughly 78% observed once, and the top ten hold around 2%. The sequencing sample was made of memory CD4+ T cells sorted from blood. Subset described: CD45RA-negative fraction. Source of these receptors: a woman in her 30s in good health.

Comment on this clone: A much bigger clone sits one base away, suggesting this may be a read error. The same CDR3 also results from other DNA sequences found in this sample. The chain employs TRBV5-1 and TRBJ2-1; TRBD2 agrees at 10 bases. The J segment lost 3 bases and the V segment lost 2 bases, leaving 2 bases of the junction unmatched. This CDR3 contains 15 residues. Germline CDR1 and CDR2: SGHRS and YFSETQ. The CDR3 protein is CASSFSSGSYNEQFF. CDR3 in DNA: TGCGCCAGCAGCTTTTCTAGCGGGAGCTACAATGAGCAGTTCTTC.

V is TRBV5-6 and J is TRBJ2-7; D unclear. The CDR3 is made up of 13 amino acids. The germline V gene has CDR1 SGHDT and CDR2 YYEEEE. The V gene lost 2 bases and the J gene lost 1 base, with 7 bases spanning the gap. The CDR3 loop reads CASSFYRSYEQYF. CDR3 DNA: TGTGCCAGCAGCTTTTACCGGTCCTACGAGCAGTACTTC.